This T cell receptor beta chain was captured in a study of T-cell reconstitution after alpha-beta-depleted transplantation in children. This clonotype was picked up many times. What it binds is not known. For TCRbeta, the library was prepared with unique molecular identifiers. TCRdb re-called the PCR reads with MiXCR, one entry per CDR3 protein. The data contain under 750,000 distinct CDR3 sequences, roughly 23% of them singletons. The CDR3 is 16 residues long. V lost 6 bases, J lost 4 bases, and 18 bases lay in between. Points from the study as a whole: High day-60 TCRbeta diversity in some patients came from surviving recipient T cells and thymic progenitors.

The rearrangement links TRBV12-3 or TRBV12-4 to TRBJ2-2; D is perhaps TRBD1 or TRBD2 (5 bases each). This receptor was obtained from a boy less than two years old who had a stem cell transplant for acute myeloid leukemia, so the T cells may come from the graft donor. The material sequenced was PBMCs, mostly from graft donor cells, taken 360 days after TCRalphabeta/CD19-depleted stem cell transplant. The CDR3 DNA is TGTGCCAGCAGACCATGGGGGTCAGGACGCACCGGGGAGCTGTTTTTT. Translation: CASRPWGSGRTGELFF.